This section outlines one T cell receptor (beta chain) sequence together with its context. No cognate antigen has been identified for it. No much larger clonotype is one base removed from it; base qualities were not supplied. Sample time point, as interpreted from the label and publication: blood 2 weeks post-SBRT. According to the study, the label for this sample's treatment or condition signals: 15 Gy SBRT to primary tumor, nephrectomy 4 weeks later. Serial peripheral blood from radiation-treated patients was sampled at baseline, 2 weeks and 4 weeks after SBRT to track tumor-enriched clonotypes. All patients had renal cell carcinoma with clear cell pathology. Genomic DNA for TCR sequencing was prepared using the QIAamp DNA Blood Mini Kit (Qiagen). Samples were included in the analyses only if all quality control checks were passed. This record belongs to a study of radiation and T cells in renal cell carcinoma (TCRdb year 2020). Regarding the study in general: The samples were obtained from a clinical trial, where primary renal cell carcinomas were treated with 15 Gy stereotactic body radiation therapy and then removed by nephrectomy 4 weeks afterward. In total, about 53 samples, comprising some 25 tumors and some 27 peripheral blood samples, were subjected to TCR beta sequencing. In the roughly 49 samples combined, fewer than 5 million unique CDR3 nucleotide sequences were found, encoding some 2,500,000 unique CDR3 amino acid sequences. Points the paper makes about the study in general: With a single-armed trial design, the study had no way to address how radiation dose or scheduling affects the TCR repertoire. Tracking of blood repertoire dynamics stopped at about 27 days after treatment, with no follow-up past that point. An increase in top tumor clonotypes in blood was observed from baseline to 2 weeks post-radiation, followed by contraction by 4 weeks, which was taken to suggest transient expansion of tumor-resident clones. Because pretreatment tumor biopsies were not available, the baseline intratumoral presence of clonotypes could not be determined.

TCR beta libraries were generated from genomic DNA with the immunoSEQ kit, following the manufacturer's recommendations. To prepare the libraries, a first multiplex PCR with proprietary primers was run, followed by a second PCR that added unique barcodes, and a bead cleanup was done after each round. Each sample batch included a kit-provided positive control reaction and a negative control reaction. The final libraries underwent checking on an Agilent 4200 TapeStation D1000 ScreenTape, volumetric pooling, and quantification by qPCR. Sequencing ran on an Illumina NextSeq500 with a MidOutput 150-cycle cartridge, using 156 Read1 and 15 Index1 cycles with kit custom primers. The pooled library was loaded at approximately 1 pM, with a roughly 19% PhiX control spiked in. In the authors' own workflow: Vendor-processed data were analyzed in R, and a clonotype was defined as all T cells sharing the same CDR3 nucleotide sequence. In the clone abundance analyses, frequencies were normalized to the 10,000 most abundant clones in each sample. Public T cell clones, which averaged fewer than five per sample, were removed prior to analysis. Tumor-enriched clonotypes and baseline blood-enriched clonotypes were defined as those with an abundance difference of at least 32-fold between compartments. A beta-binomial differential abundance model was used to identify clonotypes that expanded or contracted between blood time points. The Baroni-Urbani and Buser coefficient was used to measure tumor-blood repertoire similarity, and groups were compared with two-tailed Wilcoxon tests in R. Here the immuneACCESS table is served through TCRdb, limited to in-frame sequences with V and J called. Missing clones are a known gap in these copies; in checked studies unresolved V genes cover under half, and the rest lacks a known reason. V and J calls and clone size are copied from that table; D and trimming were computed from the DNA. Counted in this sample were around 76,000 clones; 82% of them appeared once. Jointly, the top ten make up almost 6% of the sample.

V sheds 2 bases and J sheds 6 bases, leaving 10 bases between their ends. CDR1 MNHNS and CDR2 SASEGT were looked up in the germline V gene. Measured from the cysteine to the phenylalanine, the CDR3 is 14 residues long. This entry keeps only the CDR3 DNA: 42 bases, framed from base 1. Rearrangement joined TRBV6-1 to TRBJ1-4; tentative D gene TRBD1, with 5 bases matching. The sequence derives from a man between 60 and 70 years old with renal cell carcinoma. The sequencing used blood, collected from a patient whose treatment included radiotherapy and nephrectomy. The DNA sequence is given as TGTGCCAGCAGTGAAATGGGGGGGGATGAAAAACTGTTTTTT. Its protein product is CASSEMGGDEKLFF.